The 28 T cell receptor gamma chains below all came from one sample that was sequenced in a study of γδ T cells in repeated Plasmodium falciparum infection. TCRdb fed the multiplex PCR reads to CATT. The sample holds a few thousand gamma-chain clones, around 3% seen once. Gammadelta T cells were flow-sorted from PBMC into Vgamma9/Vdelta2+ and Vdelta2-negative populations for bulk analysis. Sequencing was done on a sample of gamma-delta T cells from blood. The receptors stem from a pool of human donors (malaria-infected and uninfected, not separated).

Notes on this clone: A read error may be the cause here, since a much bigger clone is one base away. The limits of the CDR3 on the DNA are not certain, so only TCRdb's listed CDR3 is given. There is no J gene call, but TRGV5 is given as the V gene. The CDR3 has 30 residues if both end residues are counted. The germline gives CDR1 VINAFY, CDR2 YDVSNSKD. This CDR3 reads CATWDGIIRNSLAVEHHLLSQVSIGRIQHF.

This clone is deemed medium-sized. V usage is TRGV4 and J usage is TRGJ1 or TRGJ2. Per germline, CDR1 EGSTGY and CDR2 YDSYTSSV. The CDR3 covers 11 residues. The junction had 8 bases not matched to a gene; V was cut back by 5 bases and J by 10 bases. The CDR3: CATWAGKKKLF. The CDR3 nucleotides read TGTGCCACCTGGGCCGGTAAAAAGAAACTCTTT.

This clone is large by share. The same CDR3 arises from other DNA sequences in this sample as well. The rearrangement links TRGV9 to TRGJP. The CDR3 length is 16 residues. Germline assignment: CDR1 GITISATS and CDR2 ISYDGTV (reference sequence). With V trimmed by 0 bases and J by 7 bases, 3 bases remained unmatched. The CDR3 reads CALWEVLELGKKIKVF. CDR3 DNA sequence: TGTGCCTTGTGGGAGGTGTTGGAGTTGGGCAAAAAAATCAAGGTATTT.

This clone was detected ten times or more. The chain employs TRGV2 and TRGJ1 or TRGJ2. The CDR3 has 14 residues. The V gene end was trimmed by 0 bases and the J gene end by 4 bases; junction bases not matched to a gene: 6. CDR1 EGSNGY and CDR2 YDSYNSKV come from the germline V gene. CDR3 amino acids: CATWDGRLYYKKLF. The CDR3 nucleotides read TGTGCCACCTGGGACGGGCGCTTATATTATAAGAAACTCTTT.

This clone was detected only a few times. TCRdb attributes to this sequence the protein of a much larger clone, which differs from the DNA translation at residue 9; a read error is likely, and the protein displayed is translated from the DNA. A V gene of TRGV9 was called, but no J gene was assigned. Germline CDR1 GITISATS, CDR2 ISYDGTV (reference sequence). The CDR3 is 11 residues long. CDR3 DNA: TGTGCCTTGTGGGAGGTGCACGAGAGACTCTTT. Translation: CALWEVHERLF.

This clone appeared a few times. TCRdb's entry gives the protein of a much larger clone, which mismatches this DNA's translation at residue 8, likely from a read error; the protein reported here is translated from the DNA. V and J are TRGV9 and TRGJP. TCRdb gives no J gene; it was assigned here by matching the DNA to germline. This CDR3 contains 15 residues. The germline V gene has CDR1 GITISATS and CDR2 ISYDGTV (reference sequence). The CDR3 DNA reads as TGTGCCTTGTGGTCGCAAGAGTTTGGCAAAAAAATCAAGGTATTT. It encodes CALWSQEFGKKIKVF.

This clone has only a few counts. TCRdb's listed protein matches a much larger clone and diverges from this DNA's translation at residue 5, likely through a read error; the protein shown comes from the DNA. V is TRGV5 and J is TRGJ1 or TRGJ2. TCRdb lists no J gene, so it was determined here by aligning the DNA to germline. Germline lookup yields CDR1 VINAFY and CDR2 YDVSNSKD. The CDR3 loop spans 14 amino acids. The CDR3 DNA reads as TGTGCCACCTGGGTCAGGCGGGGGAGTTATAAGAAACTCTTT. Translation gives CATWVRRGSYKKLF.

The chain carries TRGV9 and TRGJP. Because TCRdb records no J gene, it was assigned here through a match of the DNA to germline. After removal of 4 bases from V and 7 bases from J, the junction contained 13 bases not matched to a gene. Germline V gene lookup returns CDR1 GITISATS and CDR2 ISYDGTV (reference sequence). The CDR3 spans 18 residues. CDR3 loop: CALWDPISGELGKKIKVF. CDR3 DNA sequence: TGTGCCTTGTGGGACCCCATTTCAGGGGAGTTGGGCAAAAAAATCAAGGTATTT.

About this clone: A far larger clone is one base from this, pointing to a likely read error. The limits of the CDR3 on the DNA are not certain, so only TCRdb's listed CDR3 is given. The CDR3 spells CATWDGDFIIRNSLAVEQHLLSQVSIGRIQHF. The V gene call is TRGV8, and the J gene call is absent. A total of 32 residues make up the CDR3, ends included. The germline CDR1 and CDR2 sequences are VENAVY and YDSYNSRV.

Comment on this clone: A far bigger clonotype differs at one base, so this is likely a read error. The chain employs TRGV8 and TRGJ1 or TRGJ2. With V trimmed by 5 bases and J by 1 base, 8 bases remained unmatched. From germline, CDR1 is VENAVY and CDR2 YDSYNSRV. The CDR3 sequence is 14 residues long. DNA for the CDR3: TGTGCCACCTGGGGGAAGGGAAATTATTATAAGAAACTCTTT. This translates into CATWGKGNYYKKLF.

This clone was counted a few times. The protein given by TCRdb reflects a much larger clone and differs at residue 3 from this DNA's translation, likely from a read error; the protein shown is the DNA's translation. The chain carries TRGV3 and TRGJ1 or TRGJ2. Germline V gene lookup returns CDR1 VTNTFY and CDR2 YDVSTARD (reference sequence). The CDR3 runs 15 residues. CDR3 bases: TGTGCCGCCTGGGACAGGTCCCCGAATTATTATAAGAAACTCTTT. Protein product: CAAWDRSPNYYKKLF.

A few counts support this clone. Given a far larger clone just one base away, this is likely a sequencing read error. This sample also contains other DNA sequences that code for the same CDR3. The rearrangement links TRGV4 to TRGJ1 or TRGJ2. No J segment appears in TCRdb, so it was assigned here by matching the sequence to germline. Germline loops: CDR1 EGSTGY, CDR2 YDSYTSSV. CDR3 length: 14 residues. CDR3 coding DNA: TGCGCCACCTGGGATGATTCGAATTATTATAAGAAACTCTTT. Translation gives CATWDDSNYYKKLF.

This clone came up many times. Translating this DNA gives a protein that differs at residue 14 from the TCRdb one, which belongs to a much larger clone; a read error is likely, and the protein shown is this translation. V is TRGV4 and J is TRGJP1. This CDR3 region has 17 residues. The germline gives CDR1 EGSTGY, CDR2 YDSYTSSV. This CDR3 is CATWDGRPYTTGWLKIF. The CDR3 region has the DNA TGTGCCACCTGGGATGGGCGGCCATATACCACTGGTTGGCTCAAGATATTT.

This clone came up a few times. A read error is the likely source, as a far larger clone sits one nucleotide away. Within the sample, other DNA sequences also encode this same CDR3. The J gene is TRGJP, the V gene TRGV9. The CDR3 length is 17 residues. Germline V lookup: CDR1 GITISATS, CDR2 ISYDGTV (reference sequence). The CDR3 is CALWEPKQELGKKIKVF. In nucleotides, the CDR3 is TGTGCCTTGTGGGAGCCAAAACAAGAGTTGGGTAAAAAAATCAAGGTATTT.

The table lists this clone with a few counts. At residue 7, TCRdb's protein disagrees with the DNA translation; the protein shown here derives from the DNA. The CDR3 loop is CATWDGTKKLF. CDR3 coding DNA: TGTGCCACCTGGGACGGGACTAAGAAACTCTTT. The chain combines TRGV4 with TRGJ1 or TRGJ2. CDR1 is EGSTGY, CDR2 YDSYTSSV, per germline. The V segment lost 4 bases and the J segment 9 bases; nucleotides outside the gene matches: 6. This CDR3 comprises 11 residues.

V is TRGV9 and J is TRGJP. TCRdb leaves out the J gene; it was filled in here by matching the DNA to germline. The ends lost 1 base at V and 9 bases at J; junction bases unmatched: 12. The CDR3 loop spans 18 amino acids. The germline V gene encodes CDR1 GITISATS and CDR2 ISYDGTV (reference sequence). The CDR3 nucleotides are TGTGCCTTGTGGGAGGTCGTCAATCGTGGGTTGGGCAAAAAAATCAAGGTATTT. It specifies CALWEVVNRGLGKKIKVF.

Notes on this clone: For this DNA, TCRdb reports the protein of a much larger clone, which diverges at residue 3, most likely from a read error; the protein presented here is translated directly from the DNA. The chain links TRGV9 to TRGJ1 or TRGJ2. This CDR3 comprises 10 residues. Per the germline V gene, CDR1 is GITISATS and CDR2 is ISYDGTV (reference sequence). The CDR3 spells CASWTVKKLF. The CDR3 coding sequence is TGTGCCTCGTGGACAGTTAAGAAACTCTTT.

This clone came up many times. A read error likely explains why the TCRdb protein, taken from a much larger clone, differs from this DNA's translation at residue 6; the protein shown is translated from the DNA. The chain is built from TRGV8 and TRGJ1 or TRGJ2. The V gene end was trimmed by 2 bases and the J gene end by 7 bases; junction bases not matched to a gene: 8. The CDR3 extends over 13 amino acids. CDR1 is VENAVY, CDR2 YDSYNSRV, per germline. The chain's CDR3 is CATWDMRRYKKLF. The CDR3 DNA follows: TGTGCCACCTGGGATATGCGGAGGTATAAGAAACTCTTT.

This clone has more than one count but fewer than ten. TCRdb records a much larger clone's protein for this DNA, with a difference at residue 7 that likely arises from a read error; the protein given is the translation of the DNA. The chain joins TRGV9 to TRGJ1 or TRGJ2. The J gene, left out of TCRdb, was set here by checking the DNA against germline. There are 15 residues in the CDR3. V was pared by 0 bases and J by 2 bases, with 7 bases of the junction left unmatched. Germline CDR1 reads GITISATS; CDR2 reads ISYDGTV (reference sequence). CDR3 sequence reads: CALWEVRGYYYKKLF. In DNA form, the CDR3 reads TGTGCCTTGTGGGAGGTGCGGGGGTATTATTATAAGAAACTCTTT.

This clone has a count of ten or more. TCRdb's entry gives the protein of a much larger clone, which mismatches this DNA's translation at residue 9, likely from a read error; the protein reported here is translated from the DNA. The chain employs TRGV5 and TRGJ1 or TRGJ2. This CDR3 is 12 amino acids long. In germline, CDR1 is VINAFY, CDR2 YDVSNSKD. CDR3 loop: CATWDTPYMKLF. For the CDR3, the DNA is TGTGCCACCTGGGACACACCTTATATGAAACTCTTT.

This clone counts as medium-sized. The chain carries TRGV5 and TRGJ1 or TRGJ2. This CDR3 contains 10 residues. The germline V gene encodes CDR1 VINAFY and CDR2 YDVSNSKD. J was trimmed by 16 bases and V by 6 bases; bases with no gene match: 12. CDR3 DNA sequence: TGTGCCACCTGGACCGCTAAGAGGCTCTTT. Amino acids: CATWTAKRLF.

Comment on this clone: A single base is all that separates this from a far larger clone, so a read error is likely. Additional DNA sequences in this sample encode the identical CDR3. This sequence joins TRGV9 and TRGJP. The J gene is absent in TCRdb and was assigned here via DNA matching to germline. The CDR3 length is 17 residues. Germline CDR1 and CDR2: GITISATS and ISYDGTV (reference sequence). CDR3 loop: CALWEVLGELGKKIKVF. For the CDR3, the DNA is TGTGCCTTGTGGGAGGTGCTGGGAGAGTTGGGCAAAAAGATCAAGGTATTT.

This clone is deemed medium-sized. The chain employs TRGV3 and TRGJ1 or TRGJ2. CDR1 and CDR2 from the germline V gene are VTNTFY and YDVSTARD (reference sequence). The trim removed 0 bases at V and 2 bases at J, leaving 4 bases unmatched. CDR3 length: 14 amino acids. CDR3 sequence (DNA): TGTGCCACCTGGGACAGGCGGGATTATTATAAGAAACTCTTT. Amino acids: CATWDRRDYYKKLF.

The sample holds many counts of this clone. This DNA's translation and the protein TCRdb lists, from a much larger clone, do not match at residue 8, likely due to a read error; the protein shown is translated from the DNA. This sequence joins TRGV4 and TRGJP1. The CDR3 loop spans 16 amino acids. Looked up from germline, CDR1 is EGSTGY and CDR2 is YDSYTSSV. Trimming cost V 0 bases and J 4 bases; bases outside gene matches: 8. The CDR3 DNA is TGTGCCACCTGGGATGGGTTCCGTCACACTGGTTGGTTCAAGATATTT. This translates into CATWDGFRHTGWFKIF.

This clone has ten or more counts. TCRdb's protein, taken from a much larger clone, differs from this DNA's translation at residue 6, likely owing to a read error; the protein displayed comes from the DNA. Other nucleotide sequences in the sample specify the same CDR3. The chain joins TRGV9 to TRGJ1 or TRGJ2. TCRdb records no J gene; here it was assigned by comparing the DNA to germline. Germline V gene lookup returns CDR1 GITISATS and CDR2 ISYDGTV (reference sequence). V lost 3 bases and J lost 2; bases outside the gene matches: 4. This CDR3 spans 13 amino acids. This chain's CDR3 is CALWESHYYKKLF. Written as DNA, the CDR3 is TGTGCCTTGTGGGAGTCACATTATTATAAGAAACTCTTT.

Concerning this clone: This may come from a read error, since a much larger clone is one base off. The DNA is left out, because the CDR3 cannot be placed on it with certainty; the CDR3 is given as TCRdb lists it. The V gene is listed as TRGV4; no J gene was called. The germline CDR1 and CDR2 sequences are EGSTGY and YDSYTSSV. A total of 31 residues make up the CDR3, ends included. The CDR3: CATWALTRRGNSLAVEQHLSSQVSIGRIQHF.

J is TRGJ1 or TRGJ2 and V is TRGV9. Germline CDR1 GITISATS, CDR2 ISYDGTV (reference sequence). Losses at the gene ends were 10 bases for V and 13 bases for J; bases not matched to a gene: 16. The length of the CDR3 is 11 residues. In DNA form, the CDR3 reads TGTGCCTTCAAGGGTTATTGGTCTAAACTCTTT. This gives the protein CAFKGYWSKLF.

Points on this clone: The amino acid sequence in TCRdb belongs to a much larger clone and departs from this DNA's translation at residues 6 and 10, likely a sequencing read error; the sequence shown is translated from the DNA. The chain has TRGV4 and TRGJ1 or TRGJ2. The V gene's germline CDR1 is EGSTGY and CDR2 YDSYTSSV. This CDR3 is built from 13 residues. The CDR3 is CATWNLNYYMKLF. For the CDR3, the DNA is TGTGCCACCTGGAATCTGAATTATTATATGAAACTCTTT.